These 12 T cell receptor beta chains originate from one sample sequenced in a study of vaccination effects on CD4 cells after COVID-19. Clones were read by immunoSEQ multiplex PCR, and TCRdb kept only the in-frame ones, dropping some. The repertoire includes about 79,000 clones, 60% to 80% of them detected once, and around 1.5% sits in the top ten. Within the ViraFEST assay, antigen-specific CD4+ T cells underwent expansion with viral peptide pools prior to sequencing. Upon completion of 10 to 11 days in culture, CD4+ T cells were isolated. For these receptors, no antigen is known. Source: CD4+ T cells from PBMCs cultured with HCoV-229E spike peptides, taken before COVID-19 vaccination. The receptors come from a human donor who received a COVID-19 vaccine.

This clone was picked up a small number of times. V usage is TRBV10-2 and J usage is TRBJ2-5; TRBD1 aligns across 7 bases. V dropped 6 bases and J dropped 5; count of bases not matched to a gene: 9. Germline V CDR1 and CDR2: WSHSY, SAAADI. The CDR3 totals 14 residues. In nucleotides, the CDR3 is TGCGCCAGCAGGACAGCGACAGGGTCGGAGACCCAGTACTTC. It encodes CASRTATGSETQYF.

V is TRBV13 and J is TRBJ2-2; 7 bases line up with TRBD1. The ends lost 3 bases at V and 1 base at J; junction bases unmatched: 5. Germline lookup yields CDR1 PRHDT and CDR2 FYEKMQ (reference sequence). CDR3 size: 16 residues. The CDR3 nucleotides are TGTGCCAGCAGCTTCACAGGGGCCTTGAACACCGGGGAGCTGTTTTTT. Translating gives CASSFTGALNTGELFF.

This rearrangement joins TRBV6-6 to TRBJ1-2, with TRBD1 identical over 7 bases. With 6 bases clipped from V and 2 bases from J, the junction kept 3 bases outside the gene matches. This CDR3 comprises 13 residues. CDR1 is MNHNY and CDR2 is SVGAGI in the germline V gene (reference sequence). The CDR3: CASSQDRNYGYTF. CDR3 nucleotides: TGTGCCAGCAGCCAGGACAGGAACTATGGCTACACCTTC.

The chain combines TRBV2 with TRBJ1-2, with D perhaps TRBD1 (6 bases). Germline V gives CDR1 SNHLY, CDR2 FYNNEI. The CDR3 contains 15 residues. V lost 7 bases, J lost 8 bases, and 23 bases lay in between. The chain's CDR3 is CASTNQYQGSIGYTF. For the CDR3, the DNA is TGTGCCAGCACGAACCAATATCAGGGGTCCATAGGCTACACCTTC.

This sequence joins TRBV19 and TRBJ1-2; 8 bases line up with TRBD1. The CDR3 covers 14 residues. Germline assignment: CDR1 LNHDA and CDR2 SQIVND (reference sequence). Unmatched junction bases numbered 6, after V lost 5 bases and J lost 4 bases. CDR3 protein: CASSQGAPLYGYTF. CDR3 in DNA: TGTGCCAGTAGTCAGGGGGCACCTCTCTATGGCTACACCTTC.

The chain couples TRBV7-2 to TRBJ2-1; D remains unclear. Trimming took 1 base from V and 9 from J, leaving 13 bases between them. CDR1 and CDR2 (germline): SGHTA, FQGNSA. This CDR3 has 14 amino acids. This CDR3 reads CASSLEGSPVEQFF. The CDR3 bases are TGTGCCAGCAGCTTAGAAGGCAGTCCCGTTGAGCAGTTCTTC.

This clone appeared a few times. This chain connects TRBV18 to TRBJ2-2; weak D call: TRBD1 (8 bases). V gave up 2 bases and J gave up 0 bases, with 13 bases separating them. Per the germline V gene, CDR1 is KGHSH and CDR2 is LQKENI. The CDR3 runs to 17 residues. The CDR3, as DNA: TGTGCCAGCTCACCAACAGCGGGACAGGCGAACACCGGGGAGCTGTTTTTT. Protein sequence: CASSPTAGQANTGELFF.

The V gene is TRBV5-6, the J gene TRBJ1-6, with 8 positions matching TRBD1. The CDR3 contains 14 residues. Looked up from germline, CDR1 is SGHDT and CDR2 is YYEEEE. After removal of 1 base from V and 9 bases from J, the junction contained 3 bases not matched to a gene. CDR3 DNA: TGTGCCAGCAGCTTGATGACAGGGGTTTCACCCCTCCACTTT. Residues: CASSLMTGVSPLHF.

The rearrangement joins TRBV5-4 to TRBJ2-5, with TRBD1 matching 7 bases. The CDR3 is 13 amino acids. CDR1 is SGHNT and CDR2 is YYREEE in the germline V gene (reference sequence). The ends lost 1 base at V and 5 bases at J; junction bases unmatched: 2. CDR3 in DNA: TGTGCCAGCAGCTTGCGGGACAGTGAGACCCAGTACTTC. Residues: CASSLRDSETQYF.

DNA of the CDR3: TGTGCCAGCAGCCACTTGGGACTAGCGGACAATGAGCAGTTCTTC. This gives the protein CASSHLGLADNEQFF. The chain has TRBV4-2 and TRBJ2-1; 11 bases are shared with TRBD2. This CDR3 region has 15 residues. Germline V gene lookup returns CDR1 LGHNA and CDR2 YNFKEQ. V lost 3 bases and J lost 5; bases outside the gene matches: 3.

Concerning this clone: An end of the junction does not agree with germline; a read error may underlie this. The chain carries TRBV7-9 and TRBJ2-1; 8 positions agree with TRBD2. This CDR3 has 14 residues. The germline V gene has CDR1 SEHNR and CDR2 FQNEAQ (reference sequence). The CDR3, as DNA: TGTGCCAGCAGTTTAGCGGGGACCTACAATGAGCAGTTCTTC. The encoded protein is CASSLAGTYNEQFF.

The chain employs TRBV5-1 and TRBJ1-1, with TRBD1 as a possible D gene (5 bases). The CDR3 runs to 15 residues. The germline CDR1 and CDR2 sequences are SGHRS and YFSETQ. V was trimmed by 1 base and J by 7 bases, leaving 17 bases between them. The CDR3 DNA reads TGCGCCAGCAGCTTGACTTATCAAGCAGGGATTGAAGCTTTCTTT. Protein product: CASSLTYQAGIEAFF.